The 27 T cell receptor beta chains below were found in one sample sequenced in a study of cytomegalovirus exposure and HLA in healthy donors. The primer mix had 60 Vbeta and 13 Jbeta primers. Repertoires were generated with immunoSEQ multiplex PCR, while TCRdb's copy carries only in-frame clones and drops some. The table has roughly 220,000 clones, under 80% seen once; the top ten hold under 2%. The sequenced sample consisted of PBMCs. The receptors derive from a woman in her thirties in good health and CMV-seronegative.

The rearrangement links TRBV6-5 to TRBJ2-7; the D gene is possibly TRBD2 (7 bases). The CDR3 runs 15 residues. With 6 bases removed from V and 3 bases from J, the gap between germline ends came to 18 bases. The germline gives CDR1 MNHEY, CDR2 SVGAGI. CDR3 sequence (DNA): TGTGCCAGCAGAAACCCCCGGGGGGCCAGCTACGAGCAGTACTTC. This translates into CASRNPRGASYEQYF.

The J gene is TRBJ1-1, the V gene TRBV6-5, with D possibly TRBD1 on 5 matching bases. Trimming took off 3 bases at V and 5 bases at J, with 16 bases between the two ends. Looked up from germline, CDR1 is MNHEY and CDR2 is SVGAGI. The length of the CDR3 is 15 residues. CDR3 in DNA: TGTGCCAGCAGTTATGGTATCCAGGGTCGGACTGAAGCTTTCTTT. It translates to CASSYGIQGRTEAFF.

V usage is TRBV7-6 and J usage is TRBJ1-2; maybe TRBD1 (5 bases). V lost 4 bases and J 1 base, leaving 10 bases between the germline ends. CDR3 length equals 14 residues. Looked up from germline, CDR1 is SGHVS and CDR2 is FNYEAQ. The CDR3 spells CASSSWGGNYGYTF. CDR3 coding DNA: TGTGCCAGCAGCTCCTGGGGGGGTAACTATGGCTACACCTTC.

The chain uses TRBV4-1 and TRBJ2-1; 8 nucleotides align to TRBD1. Germline V gene lookup returns CDR1 MGHRA and CDR2 YSYEKL. The V and J ends lost 3 bases and 9 bases, in that order; junction bases with no gene match: 7. This CDR3 region has 14 residues. The CDR3 loop is CASSQEDRVGEQFF. In DNA, the CDR3 is TGCGCCAGCAGCCAGGAGGACAGGGTAGGTGAGCAGTTCTTC.

V is TRBV20-1 and J is TRBJ1-1; possibly TRBD1 for D (6 bases). Trimming cost V 7 bases and J 10 bases, with 16 bases left between them. This CDR3 spans 11 amino acids. Germline CDR1 DFQATT, CDR2 SNEGSKA (reference sequence). The CDR3 nucleotides read TGCAGTGGGGGGCCGGGGGGTTCAGCTTTCTTT. Translating it yields CSGGPGGSAFF.

This clone was counted a few times. The chain has TRBV5-6 and TRBJ1-1; D unclear. The CDR3 length is 14 residues. Germline values: CDR1 SGHDT, CDR2 YYEEEE. Between the trimmed V and J ends, which lost 6 bases and 0 bases, there was a span of 12 bases. The CDR3 loop reads CASTPVGMNTEAFF. In DNA, the CDR3 is TGTGCCAGCACCCCTGTGGGCATGAACACTGAAGCTTTCTTT.

J is TRBJ1-4 and V is TRBV18; D not resolved. The CDR3 spans 13 residues. The V end lost 2 bases, the J end lost 5 bases, and 6 bases lay between the germline ends. Looked up from germline, CDR1 is KGHSH and CDR2 is LQKENI. The CDR3 DNA reads TGTGCCAGCTCACCATCGTCGAATGAAAAACTGTTTTTT. Protein product: CASSPSSNEKLFF.

The V and J genes are TRBV6-5 and TRBJ1-5; D possibly corresponds to TRBD1 (5 bases). Trimming left V 6 bases short and J 9 bases short, with 15 bases between. The CDR3 extends over 13 amino acids. The V gene's germline CDR1 is MNHEY and CDR2 SVGAGI. For the CDR3, the DNA is TGTGCCAGCAGCGACCTCCAGGGTTCGCCCCAGCATTTT. Its translation is CASSDLQGSPQHF.

The V gene is TRBV5-1, the J gene TRBJ2-1, with D tentatively TRBD1 (6 bases). This CDR3 has 15 residues. Germline V gives CDR1 SGHRS, CDR2 YFSETQ. With 0 bases removed from V and 6 bases from J, the gap between germline ends came to 13 bases. The CDR3 sequence: CASSLVGTTSNEQFF. The CDR3 bases are TGCGCCAGCAGCTTGGTGGGGACAACCTCCAATGAGCAGTTCTTC.

This rearrangement joins TRBV30 to TRBJ1-2; D possibly corresponds to TRBD1 (5 bases). The V end was cut by 2 bases, the J end by 2 bases, with 12 bases between. The germline V gene encodes CDR1 GTSNPN and CDR2 SVGIG (reference sequence). This CDR3 region has 14 residues. The CDR3 reads CAWSFTGGNYGYTF. The DNA of the CDR3 is TGTGCCTGGAGTTTTACGGGGGGGAACTATGGCTACACCTTC.

This clone was counted a few times. The chain combines TRBV9 with TRBJ2-2, with D perhaps matching TRBD2 (5 bases). CDR3 size: 14 residues. V was trimmed by 0 bases and J by 7 bases, leaving 10 bases between them. From germline, CDR1 is SGDLS and CDR2 YYNGEE. Here the CDR3 DNA reads TGTGCCAGCAGCGTAGCGGGGTCCGGCGGGGAGCTGTTTTTT. Encoded protein: CASSVAGSGGELFF.

The V call is TRBV6-5, the J call TRBJ2-7; 8 bases agree with TRBD1. Germline-derived CDR1 and CDR2 are MNHEY and SVGAGI. The V segment lost 6 bases and the J segment 6 bases; nucleotides outside the gene matches: 10. CDR3 size: 14 residues. DNA for the CDR3: TGTGCCAGCAGCCGGACAGGGAAGGCGCGCGAGCAGTACTTC. It specifies CASSRTGKAREQYF.

V gene TRBV2 combines with J gene TRBJ2-1; D might be TRBD2 (5 bases). The CDR3 consists of 16 residues. V lost 2 bases to trimming and J lost 6 bases, with 17 bases between them. Germline V gene data show CDR1 as SNHLY and CDR2 as FYNNEI. The CDR3 here is CASSERGSWVGNEQFF. The CDR3 nucleotides read TGTGCCAGCAGTGAACGGGGTAGCTGGGTTGGCAATGAGCAGTTCTTC.

About this clone itself: Its ends do not fully match the called genes, so a read error is possible. The rearrangement uses TRBV6-1 and TRBJ2-4; no firm D call. The CDR3 is 19 residues long. The germline V gene encodes CDR1 MNHNS and CDR2 SASEGT. In DNA, the CDR3 is TGTGCCAGCAATGAAGAGGTTGGGCAGAATAAGGTAGCCAAAAACATTCAGTACTTC. Protein sequence: CASNEEVGQNKVAKNIQYF.

The chain combines TRBV6-5 with TRBJ2-3; D unresolved. Germline-derived CDR1 and CDR2 are MNHEY and SVGAGI. The CDR3 totals 13 residues. Trimming took 4 bases from V and 8 from J, leaving 13 bases between them. CDR3 in amino acids: CASSSESSGTQYF. The CDR3 DNA follows: TGTGCCAGCAGTTCCGAAAGTAGTGGTACGCAGTATTTT.

This clone was seen once. Sequence at one end of the junction differs from germline and may be a read error. The V call is TRBV7-7, the J call TRBJ2-5; D possibly corresponds to TRBD1 (6 bases). CDR1 is SSHAT and CDR2 is FNYEAQ in the germline V gene (reference sequence). The CDR3 has 12 residues. CDR3 amino acids: CASSRGQGSQYF. In nucleotides, the CDR3 is TGTGCTAGCAGCCGGGGCCAGGGGTCCCAGTACTTC.

The V gene is TRBV6-1, the J gene TRBJ1-1; no clear D. This CDR3 comprises 13 residues. Per germline, CDR1 MNHNS and CDR2 SASEGT. The ends were cut back, 7 bases at V and 0 bases at J, with 9 bases in the middle. The CDR3 bases are TGTGCCAGCACAGCCGGGATGAACACTGAAGCTTTCTTT. It specifies CASTAGMNTEAFF.

The V and J genes are TRBV10-3 and TRBJ1-1, with a weak D call TRBD1 (5 bases). The CDR3 consists of 15 residues. The V gene's germline CDR1 is ENHRY and CDR2 SYGVKD. V was trimmed by 4 bases and J by 2 bases, leaving 14 bases between them. This chain's CDR3 is CAISVAGIKNTEAFF. For the CDR3, the DNA is TGTGCCATCAGTGTCGCAGGGATTAAAAACACTGAAGCTTTCTTT.

The chain combines TRBV18 with TRBJ1-2, with 8 nucleotides matching TRBD1. The CDR3 totals 14 residues. V dropped 3 bases and J dropped 5; count of bases not matched to a gene: 5. Per germline, CDR1 KGHSH and CDR2 LQKENI. The CDR3 here is CASSPGTGVYGYTF. As DNA, the CDR3 is TGTGCCAGCTCACCCGGGACAGGAGTTTATGGCTACACCTTC.

This chain links TRBV29-1 with TRBJ2-3, with 11 bases aligning to TRBD2. After removal of 4 bases from V and 4 bases from J, the junction contained 1 base not matched to a gene. The CDR3 contains 13 residues. Germline CDR1 and CDR2: SQVTM and ANQGSEA. For the CDR3, the DNA is TGCAGCGTTGGACTAGCGGGACCAGATACGCAGTATTTT. Its protein is CSVGLAGPDTQYF.

V and J are TRBV30 and TRBJ2-5; D ambiguous. Germline CDR1 reads GTSNPN; CDR2 reads SVGIG (reference sequence). This CDR3 has 13 amino acids. The ends were cut back, 0 bases at V and 3 bases at J, with 8 bases in the middle. CDR3 DNA sequence: TGTGCCTGGAGTGTTTCCTTAGAAGAGACCCAGTACTTC. It is translated as CAWSVSLEETQYF.

In this sample, this clone turned up once. This sequence joins TRBV6-5 and TRBJ1-1; TRBD1 aligns across 8 bases. This CDR3 contains 14 residues. CDR1 MNHEY and CDR2 SVGAGI come from the germline V gene. V lost 5 bases to trimming and J lost 5 bases; unmatched junction nucleotides: 7. CDR3 sequence reads: CASSLRDRWTEAFF. DNA for the CDR3: TGTGCCAGCAGTCTACGGGACAGGTGGACTGAAGCTTTCTTT.

Comments on this clone: An end of the junction differs from the germline gene, which may be a read error. The chain carries TRBV7-9 and TRBJ2-1; a weak D match, TRBD1 (7 bases). Looked up from germline, CDR1 is SEHNR and CDR2 is FQNEAQ (reference sequence). The CDR3 contains 18 residues. The CDR3 loop is CAISPGASGTDRYNEQFF. As DNA, the CDR3 is TGTGCCATCAGCCCGGGAGCTTCCGGGACAGATCGTTACAATGAGCAGTTCTTC.

J is TRBJ2-7 and V is TRBV10-3, with 9 positions matching TRBD1. V dropped 8 bases and J dropped 1; count of bases not matched to a gene: 3. The CDR3 is made up of 13 amino acids. Germline CDR1 and CDR2: ENHRY and SYGVKD. The CDR3, as DNA: TGTGCCATCGGAGGACAGGGGTCCTACGAGCAGTACTTC. It yields the protein CAIGGQGSYEQYF.

This clone was recorded once. The rearrangement joins TRBV6-1 to TRBJ2-5; 12 bases fit TRBD2. The CDR3 extends over 19 amino acids. Germline V CDR1 and CDR2: MNHNS, SASEGT. The trim removed 7 bases at V and 5 bases at J, leaving 20 bases unmatched. The CDR3 sequence is CASTDERGTSGYSRETQYF. The CDR3 DNA is TGTGCCAGCACTGATGAAAGAGGGACTAGCGGGTACTCCAGGGAGACCCAGTACTTC.

The V gene is TRBV18, the J gene TRBJ1-1; 7 bases are shared with TRBD1. The CDR3 is 14 residues long. The germline V gene encodes CDR1 KGHSH and CDR2 LQKENI. After removal of 7 bases from V and 6 bases from J, the junction contained 11 bases not matched to a gene. CDR3 sequence (DNA): TGTGCCAGCTTTATGACAGGGCCTAAGTCTGAAGCTTTCTTT. Protein: CASFMTGPKSEAFF. Looking up the rest from reference TRBV18 and TRBJ1-1 gives the full variable domain: NAGVMQNPRHLVRRRGQEARLRCSPMKGHSHVYWYRQLPEEGLKFMVYLQKENIIDESGMPKERFSAEFPKEGPSILRIQQVVRGDSAAYFCASFMTGPKSEAFFGQGTRLTVV.

This chain uses TRBV4-1 with TRBJ2-1; 8 nucleotides line up with TRBD2. Trimming removed 2 bases from V and 9 bases from J; junction bases left unmatched: 6. CDR3 length: 14 amino acids. In germline, CDR1 is MGHRA, CDR2 YSYEKL. CDR3: CASSQLAGDSEQFF. CDR3 coding DNA: TGCGCCAGCAGCCAACTAGCGGGCGATAGTGAGCAGTTCTTC.